One T cell receptor (beta chain) is described in this entry. Its target is unknown. The V and J ends lost 3 bases and 6 bases respectively, with 6 bases between them. The CDR3 length is 12 residues. The V gene's germline CDR1 is PRHDT and CDR2 FYEKMQ (reference sequence). This record comes from a study of cytomegalovirus exposure and HLA in healthy donors. Across the study: Counted in an early data release were 75 million to 85 million unique TCRs from HLA-typed donors.

Study-wide points: The authors listed around 150 TCR beta chains as cytomegalovirus-associated.

The PCR made use of 60 Vbeta and 13 Jbeta primers. Profiling relied on immunoSEQ multiplex PCR, and the TCRdb table lists in-frame clones only, not all of them. The table lists about 190,000 clones, about 69% of them singletons. The sequence came from a man aged 30 to 45 in good health and CMV-seropositive. Specimen: PBMCs. The chain has TRBV13 and TRBJ1-5; D gene unclear. In nucleotides, the CDR3 is TGTGCCAGCAGCTTTCGGTCTCAGCCCCAGCATTTT. Translation: CASSFRSQPQHF.